This is a list of T cell receptor beta chains from one sample in a study of blood T cell repertoires in COVID-19. Method: immunoSEQ multiplex PCR; TCRdb's copy keeps in-frame clones and lacks some. The sample carries around 300,000 clones, around 87% recorded once. Sequencing was done on a sample of peripheral blood. The receptors stem from a woman in her thirties or forties with COVID-19, enrolled during active disease. Each CDR3 is given without its conserved first and last residue.

TRBJ1-1,TRBV6-2/TRBV6-3,ASSYSMRQLNTEAF
TRBJ2-2,TRBV27,ASSLALAGPGELF
TRBJ2-1,TRBV2,ASSEDRGGYNEQF
TRBJ1-3,TRBV7-3,ASSPDRVSASGNTIY
TRBJ1-1,TRBV28,ASRDPRGGDTEAF
TRBJ2-7,TRBV7-9,ASSLGGTSGDTTYEQY
TRBJ1-2,TRBV7-2,ASSLVSANYGYT
TRBJ1-3,TRBV5-1,ASSLGVEVPE
TRBJ2-5,TRBV7-2,ASSLEFEETQY
TRBJ2-3,TRBV7-9,ASSSTGGPNTDTQY
TRBJ2-7,TRBV30,AASTGANSYEQY
TRBJ1-6,TRBV28,ASTLAYQGSSPLH
TRBJ1-3,TRBV11-2,ASSLDVSGNTIY
TRBJ2-5,TRBV30,AWSLPRGGSHLQETQY
TRBJ1-1,TRBV9,ASSATPMNTEAF
TRBJ2-3,TRBV30,AWTGTSGTDTQY
TRBJ2-7,TRBV25-1,ASLTTSSYEQY
TRBJ1-1,TRBV19,ASSIQRANTEAF
TRBJ1-6,TRBV11-2,ASSLQGGRGSYNSPLH
TRBJ2-1,TRBV4-1,ASSQLAGDGGNEQF
TRBJ1-2,TRBV28,ASSLSGQGLGYT
TRBJ1-2,TRBV5-8,ASSFGRGYGYT